The clone carrying this T cell receptor beta chain was picked up many times. What it binds is not known. With listed TCR primers and previously described methods, bulk TCR libraries were prepared. One entry per CDR3 protein results from TCRdb running MiXCR on the PCR reads. The table lists about 640,000 distinct CDR3 sequences, 20% of them singletons. These data are taken from a study of molecular identifiers for immune sequencing clone quantification. CDR1 and CDR2 (germline): LNHDA, SQIVND (reference sequence). Trimming pared 1 base from V and 5 bases from J, leaving 8 bases between. CDR3 length: 13 amino acids. Between roughly 17,000 and 1,000,000 sorted cells, with 10%, 30% or 50% RNA, yielded naive CD8 libraries. Sorting selected naive CD8 T cells with a CD8+CD4-CCR7+CD45RA+ phenotype. Study-wide results and limits: Clones exceeding 20 RNA copies carried over 99% of effector molecules but under 1% of naive-cell molecules.

This TCR came from a human donor in good health. Some libraries in this study had Jurkat cell RNA spiked in. Sequenced sample: naive CD8+ T cells from blood, with Jurkat cell RNA spiked in. Subset defined: FACS-sorted CD8+CD4-CCR7+CD45RA+ naive T cells. This chain uses TRBV19 with TRBJ1-1; unclear D gene. The CDR3 region is CASSIVGGTEAFF. The CDR3 nucleotides read TGTGCCAGTAGTATAGTAGGTGGGACTGAAGCTTTCTTT.